The rows below give T cell receptor beta chains drawn from one sample of a study of cytomegalovirus exposure and HLA in healthy donors. Clones were sequenced by immunoSEQ multiplex PCR, and TCRdb holds only the in-frame ones, with some missing. The sample comprises some 200,000 clones, approximately 84% of which are singletons, and about 0.58% rests with the top ten. Input material: PBMCs. Receptor source: a woman aged 40 to 49 in good health and CMV-seronegative. The CDR3 runs from the conserved cysteine through the conserved F or W. The D gene is left open where the match is weak. Where a row states a size, it is once, few, many or the class of an expanded clone; other rows omit it.

abundance	v_gene	d_gene	j_gene	CDR3aa	CDR3nt
once	TRBV5-1	.	TRBJ2-7	CASSLRLATGEQYF	TGCGCCAGCAGCTTGAGGCTAGCAACGGGCGAGCAGTACTTC
.	TRBV15	TRBD1	TRBJ2-7	CATSRGDRRSSYEQYF	TGTGCCACCAGCAGAGGGGACAGGAGGAGCTCCTACGAGCAGTACTTC
.	TRBV7-2	.	TRBJ2-3	CASSPQGRVTDTQYF	TGTGCCAGCAGCCCCCAGGGAAGGGTCACAGATACGCAGTATTTT
.	TRBV5-4	TRBD2	TRBJ2-3	CASSSTSGGADTQYF	TGTGCCAGCAGCTCAACTAGCGGGGGGGCAGATACGCAGTATTTT
few	TRBV5-5	TRBD1	TRBJ1-2	CASSLYTTGGNYGYTF	TGTGCCAGCAGCCTCTACACCACAGGGGGGAACTATGGCTACACCTTC
.	TRBV5-4	.	TRBJ1-1	CASSLGAAVNTEAFF	TGTGCCAGCAGCTTGGGTGCCGCAGTGAACACTGAAGCTTTCTTT
.	TRBV9	TRBD1	TRBJ1-6	CASSVDTGGSSPLHF	TGTGCCAGCAGCGTAGATACAGGGGGCAGTTCACCCCTCCACTTT
.	TRBV29-1	.	TRBJ2-7	CSVVTAGYEQYF	TGCAGCGTTGTGACAGCCGGATACGAGCAGTACTTC
.	TRBV28	TRBD2	TRBJ2-1	CASSPYLGGEQFF	TGTGCCAGCAGTCCCTATTTGGGAGGGGAGCAGTTCTTC
.	TRBV20-1	.	TRBJ2-5	CSAIRETQYF	TGCAGTGCTATCCGTGAGACCCAGTACTTC
.	TRBV7-2	.	TRBJ2-7	CASSFPRTVTYEQYF	TGTGCCAGCAGCTTTCCTAGGACAGTAACCTACGAGCAGTACTTC
.	TRBV4-1	.	TRBJ1-6	CASSLTPDAEGLHF	TGCGCCAGCAGCCTGACGCCGGACGCTGAGGGCCTCCACTTT
once	TRBV19	TRBD2	TRBJ2-2	CASSMTSGDTGELFF	TGTGCCAGTAGTATGACTAGCGGGGACACCGGGGAGCTGTTTTTT
once	TRBV28	TRBD1	TRBJ1-6	CASSFRGLGSPLHF	TGTGCCAGCAGTTTTAGGGGGCTGGGGTCACCCCTCCACTTT
.	TRBV2	.	TRBJ1-5	CASSKTDWRNQPQHF	TGTGCCAGCAGTAAGACCGACTGGCGCAATCAGCCCCAGCATTTT
.	TRBV5-1	.	TRBJ2-1	CASSPTTGYNEQFF	TGCGCCAGCAGCCCAACTACAGGTTACAATGAGCAGTTCTTC
few	TRBV7-8	.	TRBJ1-1	CASSLAEGNTEAFF	TGTGCCAGCAGCTTAGCGGAGGGGAACACTGAAGCTTTCTTT
.	TRBV2	.	TRBJ1-2	CASRRGKGYGYTF	TGTGCCAGCAGAAGGGGAAAGGGCTATGGCTACACCTTC
.	TRBV4-1	.	TRBJ2-1	CASSRQLDNEQFF	TGCGCCAGCAGCCGACAGTTAGACAATGAGCAGTTCTTC
.	TRBV6-1	.	TRBJ2-3	CASSPVGGWDTQYF	TGTGCCAGCAGTCCCGTAGGGGGTTGGGATACGCAGTATTTT
.	TRBV7-8	.	TRBJ1-1	CASHPGKWATEAFF	TGTGCCAGTCATCCGGGGAAATGGGCCACTGAAGCTTTCTTT
.	TRBV7-2	.	TRBJ1-1	CASLPDWIENTEAFF	TGTGCCAGCCTACCAGACTGGATTGAGAACACTGAAGCTTTCTTT
.	TRBV7-7	TRBD2	TRBJ2-7	CASSPLTSGGPHEQYF	TGTGCTAGCAGCCCTCTGACTAGCGGGGGGCCCCACGAGCAGTACTTC
.	TRBV10-1	.	TRBJ1-1	CASSRGLNTEAFF	TGCGCCAGCAGTCGAGGGCTAAACACTGAAGCTTTCTTT
few	TRBV4-3	TRBD1	TRBJ1-1	CASSRRETGATEAFF	TGCGCCAGCAGCCGGAGAGAAACAGGGGCAACTGAAGCTTTCTTT
.	TRBV30	.	TRBJ1-1	CAWNRDHEAFF	TGTGCCTGGAACAGGGACCATGAAGCTTTCTTT
.	TRBV18	TRBD2	TRBJ2-1	CASSPRVSGENNEQFF	TGTGCCAGCTCACCACGGGTTAGCGGGGAGAACAATGAGCAGTTCTTC
.	TRBV29-1	.	TRBJ1-1	CSVYRAPGDTEAFF	TGCAGCGTCTACAGGGCTCCAGGGGACACTGAAGCTTTCTTT
few	TRBV6-5	.	TRBJ1-6	CASSYSGSSYNSPLHF	TGTGCCAGCAGTTACTCAGGGAGCTCCTATAATTCACCCCTCCACTTT
.	TRBV2	.	TRBJ1-2	CASSEAPRSNYGYTF	TGTGCCAGCAGTGAAGCCCCCCGGAGTAACTATGGCTACACCTTC
.	TRBV2	.	TRBJ2-3	CASSEVGVAASTDTQYF	TGTGCCAGCAGTGAAGTCGGAGTAGCGGCTAGCACAGATACGCAGTATTTT
.	TRBV10-3	TRBD2	TRBJ2-3	CAISAPSSGKDTQYF	TGTGCCATCAGTGCTCCTTCTAGCGGGAAAGATACGCAGTATTTT
once	TRBV12-5	TRBD2	TRBJ2-1	CASGLRFRGLANEQFF	TGTGCTAGTGGTTTGCGATTTCGGGGACTAGCAAATGAGCAGTTCTTC
.	TRBV30	TRBD1	TRBJ1-5	CAWSVQGAKRPQHF	TGTGCCTGGAGTGTCCAGGGGGCAAAAAGGCCCCAGCATTTT
few	TRBV10-2	.	TRBJ2-7	CASGTLLAYEQYF	TGCGCCAGCGGGACACTTTTAGCGTACGAGCAGTACTTC
many	TRBV7-9	TRBD1	TRBJ1-3	CASSPQGAAGNTIYF	TGTGCCAGCAGCCCACAGGGGGCGGCTGGAAACACCATATATTTT
.	TRBV7-3	.	TRBJ2-1	CASSLSPAGNEQFF	TGTGCCAGCAGCTTATCCCCGGCGGGCAATGAGCAGTTCTTC
.	TRBV6-1	TRBD1	TRBJ1-4	CASSGDRSNEKLFF	TGTGCCAGCAGCGGGGACAGATCTAATGAAAAACTGTTTTTT
.	TRBV15	.	TRBJ2-7	CATSRDMEGYEQYF	TGTGCCACCAGCAGAGATATGGAGGGCTACGAGCAGTACTTC
.	TRBV6-5	TRBD1	TRBJ1-2	CASSAQGEDYGYTF	TGTGCCAGCAGTGCCCAGGGGGAGGACTATGGCTACACCTTC
.	TRBV19	TRBD1	TRBJ1-6	CASRPGQGNNSPLHF	TGTGCCAGTAGACCTGGACAGGGGAATAATTCACCCCTCCACTTT